A single T cell receptor beta chain is shown here with its context. This clone was counted once. Its recognized antigen is unknown. No much larger clonotype is one base removed from it; base qualities were not supplied. This sample was included in a study of blood T cell repertoires in COVID-19 (dated by TCRdb to about 2020). Broadly, across the study: Collaborator samples came from the United States, Italy and Spain and covered acute and convalescent phases of COVID-19. The material from the prospective study consisted of cDNA or gDNA derived from T cells, B-cell-depleted T cells, or PBMCs. A freely available public database, intended as a resource for researchers studying the immune response to SARS-CoV-2, is where the repertoires were released. The sample metadata nearly always contained a de-identified subject ID, COVID-19 status, age in years and sex. Deeply sampled blood TCRbeta repertoires from subjects exposed to, actively infected with, or recovered from COVID-19 were included in the dataset. Where available, HLA class I and class II types were obtained from metadata supplied by the sample provider rather than from assay-based typing. The samples were drawn from the first 160 participants of the ongoing ImmuneRACE study and from over 950 subjects provided by 6 global collaborators.

Each collaborating institution followed its own protocols to collect whole blood in K2EDTA tubes. For TCRbeta analysis, collaborators shipped samples in one of three forms: frozen whole blood, isolated PBMCs, or DNA extracted from either of those sample types. TCRbeta CDR3 regions were amplified from genomic DNA using the immunoSEQ Assay, a bias-controlled multiplex PCR. As for how the authors treated the data: Nucleated cell counts per sample were estimated from amplification of reference gene primers within the assay. To quantify the absolute abundance of each unique TCRbeta CDR3 rearrangement, sequence reads were collapsed and filtered. For each sample, productive Simpson clonality was calculated by taking the square root of Simpson's diversity index across productive rearrangements. The table comes from immuneACCESS by way of TCRdb, which keeps in-frame sequences with V and J called. Part of the clones is missing from these tables; in studies checked, under half for an unresolved V gene and the rest for unknown reasons. The DNA was the basis for D and trimming; V, J and clone size are from that table. Within this sample are just over 90,000 clones, with 90% of them counted one time only. Around 1.5% of the sample is in the top ten clones.

V and J are truncated by 5 bases and 5 bases respectively, leaving an intervening sequence of 15 bases. The CDR3, from cysteine to phenylalanine, totals 15 residues. Left in the record is the CDR3 DNA by itself, 45 bases read in frame from the first base. The germline V gene (reference sequence) provides CDR1 LNHDA and CDR2 SQIVND. What the work shows at the level of the full study, not this receptor alone: The quantity of clinical and demographic metadata differed by source and by participant and was supplied without curation.

Sequencing was done on a sample of peripheral blood. Rearrangement joined TRBV19 to TRBJ2-2; tentative D gene TRBD1, with 6 bases matching. The clonotype was recovered from a human donor with active COVID-19. The donor label of this sample is uncertain. The DNA sequence follows: TGTGCCAGTAGTTCACCCGGGACAAATACCGGGGAGCTGTTTTTT. Its translation is CASSSPGTNTGELFF.